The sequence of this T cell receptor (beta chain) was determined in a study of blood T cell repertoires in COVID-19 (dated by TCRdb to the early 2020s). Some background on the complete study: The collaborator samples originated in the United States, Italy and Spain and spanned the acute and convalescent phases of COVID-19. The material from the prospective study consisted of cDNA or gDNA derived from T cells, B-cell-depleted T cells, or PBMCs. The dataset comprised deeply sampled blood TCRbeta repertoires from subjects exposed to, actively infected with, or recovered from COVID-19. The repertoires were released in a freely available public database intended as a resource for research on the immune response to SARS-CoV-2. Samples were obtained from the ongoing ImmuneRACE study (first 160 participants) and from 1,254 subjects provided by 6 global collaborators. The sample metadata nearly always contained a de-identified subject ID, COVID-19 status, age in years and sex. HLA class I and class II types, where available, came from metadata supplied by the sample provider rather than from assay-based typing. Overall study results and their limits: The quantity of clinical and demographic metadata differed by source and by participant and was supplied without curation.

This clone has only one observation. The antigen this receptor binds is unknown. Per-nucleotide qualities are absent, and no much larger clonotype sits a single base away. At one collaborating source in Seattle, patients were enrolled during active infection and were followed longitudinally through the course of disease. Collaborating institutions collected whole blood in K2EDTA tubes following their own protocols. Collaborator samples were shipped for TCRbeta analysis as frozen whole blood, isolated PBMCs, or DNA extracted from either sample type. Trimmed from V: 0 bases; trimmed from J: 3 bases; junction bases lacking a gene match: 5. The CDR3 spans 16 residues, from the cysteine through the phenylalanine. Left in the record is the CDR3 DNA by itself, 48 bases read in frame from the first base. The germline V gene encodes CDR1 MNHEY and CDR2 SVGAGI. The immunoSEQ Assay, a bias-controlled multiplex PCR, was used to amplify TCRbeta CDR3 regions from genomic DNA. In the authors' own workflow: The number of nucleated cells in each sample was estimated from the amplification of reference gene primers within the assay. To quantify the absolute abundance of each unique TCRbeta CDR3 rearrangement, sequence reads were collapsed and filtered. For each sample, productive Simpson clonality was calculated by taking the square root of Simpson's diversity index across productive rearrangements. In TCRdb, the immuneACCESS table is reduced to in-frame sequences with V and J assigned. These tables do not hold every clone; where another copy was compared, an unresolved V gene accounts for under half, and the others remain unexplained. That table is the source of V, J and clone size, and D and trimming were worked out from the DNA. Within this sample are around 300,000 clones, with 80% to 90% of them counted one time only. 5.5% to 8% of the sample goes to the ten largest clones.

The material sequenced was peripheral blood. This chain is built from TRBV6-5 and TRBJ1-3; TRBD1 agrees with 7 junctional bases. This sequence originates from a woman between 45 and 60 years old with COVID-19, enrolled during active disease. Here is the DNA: TGTGCCAGCAGTTACTCTAACAGGGGAAGTGGAAACACCATATATTTT. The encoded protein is CASSYSNRGSGNTIYF.